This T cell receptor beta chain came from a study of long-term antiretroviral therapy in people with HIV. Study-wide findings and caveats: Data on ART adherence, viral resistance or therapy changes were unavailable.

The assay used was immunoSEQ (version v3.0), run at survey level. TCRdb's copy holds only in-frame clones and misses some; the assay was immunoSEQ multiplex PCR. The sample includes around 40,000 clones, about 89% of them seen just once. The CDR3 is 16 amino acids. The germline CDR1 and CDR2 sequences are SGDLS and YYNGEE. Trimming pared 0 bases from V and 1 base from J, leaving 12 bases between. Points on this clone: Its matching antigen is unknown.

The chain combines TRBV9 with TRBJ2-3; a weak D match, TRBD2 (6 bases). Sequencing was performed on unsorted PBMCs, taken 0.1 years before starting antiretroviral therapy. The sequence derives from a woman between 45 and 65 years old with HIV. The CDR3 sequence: CASSVGAGIRTDTQYF. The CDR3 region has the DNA TGTGCCAGCAGCGTAGGGGCGGGGATTCGCACAGATACGCAGTATTTT. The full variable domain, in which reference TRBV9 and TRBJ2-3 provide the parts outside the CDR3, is DSGVTQTPKHLITATGQRVTLRCSPRSGDLSVYWYQQSLDQGLQFLIQYYNGEERAKGNILERFSAQQFPDLHSELNLSSLELGDSALYFCASSVGAGIRTDTQYFGPGTRLTVL.